These 29 T cell receptor beta chains came from one sample sequenced in a study of regulatory T cells in long-lasting Graves disease. With iRepertoire HTBI primers and Arm-PCR of CDR3 regions, TCR beta libraries were built. Via MiXCR, TCRdb re-called the multiplex PCR reads, giving one row per CDR3 protein. Of around 460,000 distinct CDR3 sequences listed, approximately 22% were seen once; the top ten hold under 15%. Time point given: persistent/refractory GD, antithyroid drugs over 5 years with positive TRAb. The TCR library was made from RNA extracted from PBMCs. Material: peripheral blood mononuclear cells (PBMCs), obtained when the disease was refractory, from a patient treated with antithyroid drugs. These receptors were obtained from a female donor with Graves disease.

J is TRBJ1-5 and V is TRBV6-1; D not certain. With 6 bases removed from V and 0 bases from J, the gap between germline ends came to 6 bases. The CDR3 length is 13 residues. From germline, CDR1 is MNHNS and CDR2 SASEGT. CDR3 coding DNA: TGTGCCAGCAGGTGGAATAGCAATCAGCCCCAGCATTTT. This translates into CASRWNSNQPQHF.

CDR3 DNA: TGTGCCTGGAGTGAAGGACAGGGAGTGGGGGCAAACACTGAAGCTTTCTTT. This sequence encodes CAWSEGQGVGANTEAFF. This rearrangement joins TRBV30 to TRBJ1-1, with 8 bases fitting TRBD1. This CDR3 has 17 amino acids. Germline CDR1 GTSNPN, CDR2 SVGIG (reference sequence). V trimming: 1 base; J trimming: 2 bases; junction bases outside the gene matches: 12.

This clonotype appeared many times. This chain links TRBV6-1 with TRBJ2-7, with D unresolved. Germline V gene lookup returns CDR1 MNHNS and CDR2 SASEGT. CDR3 length: 11 residues. V lost 5 bases and J lost 7, with 9 bases in between. CDR3 amino acids: CASSPGGEQYF. In nucleotides, the CDR3 is TGTGCCAGCAGTCCCGGTGGAGAGCAGTACTTC.

This clonotype has a handful of counts. The chain is built from TRBV7-3 and TRBJ2-2; 7 bases are a match to TRBD2. Germline CDR1 is SGHTA and CDR2 is FQGTGA. The CDR3 is 17 residues long. J gave up 2 bases and V 2 bases, and 8 bases lay outside the gene matches. CDR3 protein: CASSLGHERGNTGELFF. CDR3 in DNA: TGTGCCAGCAGCTTAGGGCACGAGCGGGGAAACACCGGGGAGCTGTTTTTT.

This clonotype was observed at least ten times. The V gene is TRBV28, the J gene TRBJ2-2; 7 bases map to TRBD1. Germline V gene sequence: CDR1 MDHEN, CDR2 SYDVKM. V was clipped by 6 bases and J by 6 bases; unmatched bases: 7. This CDR3 spans 14 amino acids. The CDR3 sequence: CASRNRGNPGELFF. DNA for the CDR3: TGTGCCAGCAGGAACAGGGGTAATCCCGGGGAGCTGTTTTTT.

This clonotype has a count of ten or more. The rearrangement links TRBV7-2 to TRBJ1-2; D gene ambiguous. CDR1 SGHTA and CDR2 FQGNSA come from the germline V gene. Between the trimmed V and J ends, which lost 5 bases and 8 bases, there was a span of 18 bases. This CDR3 contains 14 residues. CDR3 DNA sequence: TGTGCCAGCAGCGAAAGTGGTCAAGCGGGCGGCTACACCTTC. It is translated as CASSESGQAGGYTF.

This chain links TRBV9 with TRBJ2-2, with 10 bases matching TRBD2. Unmatched junction bases numbered 14, after V lost 5 bases and J lost 7 bases. CDR3 length equals 17 residues. Per germline, CDR1 SGDLS and CDR2 YYNGEE. The CDR3 DNA reads as TGTGCCAGCAGTCCTAAACGTCTAGCGGGAGTCGGCGGGGAGCTGTTTTTT. Translating it yields CASSPKRLAGVGGELFF.

This clonotype was detected ten times or more. The gene calls are TRBV6-5 and TRBJ1-4, with TRBD1 identical over 8 bases. The CDR3 extends over 14 amino acids. Germline CDR1 and CDR2: MNHEY and SVGAGI. After removal of 4 bases from V and 8 bases from J, the junction contained 6 bases not matched to a gene. The CDR3 nucleotides read TGTGCCAGCAGTTCAGGGGGCGAGGGGGAAAAACTGTTTTTT. Encoded protein: CASSSGGEGEKLFF.

V and J are TRBV12-3 or TRBV12-4 and TRBJ2-7; TRBD1 is a possible D gene (6 bases). V gave up 7 bases and J gave up 3 bases, with 10 bases separating them. The CDR3 has 12 residues. CDR3 sequence reads: CASTLGGYEQYF. In nucleotides, the CDR3 is TGTGCCAGCACCCTAGGGGGCTACGAGCAGTACTTC.

J is TRBJ2-3 and V is TRBV29-1; D ambiguous. CDR1 is SQVTM and CDR2 is ANQGSEA in the germline V gene. The CDR3 is made up of 13 amino acids. V gave up 5 bases and J gave up 1 base, with 10 bases separating them. CDR3 residues: CSVLFGGTDTQYF. DNA of the CDR3: TGCAGCGTTCTCTTTGGGGGCACAGATACGCAGTATTTT.

This clonotype was found many times. This chain uses TRBV28 with TRBJ2-5, with TRBD2 matching 12 bases. The CDR3 totals 15 residues. Germline CDR1 MDHEN, CDR2 SYDVKM. J lost 2 bases, V lost 9 bases, and 7 bases had no gene match. The CDR3 nucleotides are TGTGCCAGTGCTAGCGGGGGGGCCCGACAAGAGACCCAGTACTTC. This encodes CASASGGARQETQYF.

This clonotype was counted at least ten times. The rearrangement uses TRBV11-2 and TRBJ2-7; a possible D gene is TRBD1 (7 bases). The CDR3 contains 12 residues. The germline CDR1 and CDR2 sequences are SGHAT and FQNNGV. The ends were cut back, 5 bases at V and 11 bases at J, with 16 bases in the middle. The CDR3 coding sequence is TGTGCCAGCAGCCCACCCGACAGGGAGGAGTACTTC. It translates to CASSPPDREEYF.

This chain connects TRBV3-1 to TRBJ2-7; a possible D gene is TRBD1 (5 bases). The CDR3 extends over 15 amino acids. V lost 0 bases and J 4 bases, leaving 13 bases between the germline ends. Germline CDR1 reads LGHDT; CDR2 reads YNNKEL (reference sequence). The CDR3 region has the DNA TGTGCCAGCAGCCAAGATCGCGCAGGGCGTTACGAGCAGTACTTC. Protein sequence: CASSQDRAGRYEQYF.

The V gene is TRBV12-5, the J gene TRBJ2-1; TRBD2 aligns across 7 bases. The V gene end was trimmed by 2 bases and the J gene end by 4 bases; junction bases not matched to a gene: 5. Germline loops: CDR1 LGHNT, CDR2 FRNRAP. The length of the CDR3 is 15 residues. CDR3 loop: CASGLWLAEYNEQFF. The CDR3 coding sequence is TGTGCTAGTGGTTTGTGGCTAGCGGAATACAATGAGCAGTTCTTC.

This clonotype was seen only a few times. For the CDR3, the DNA is TGTGCCAGCAGCTTAGAAGGGGAACTGACCTATGGCTACACCTTC. Translated, it gives CASSLEGELTYGYTF. The chain couples TRBV7-9 to TRBJ1-2, with D possibly matching TRBD1 (5 bases). CDR1 and CDR2 (germline): SEHNR, FQNEAQ (reference sequence). CDR3 length equals 15 residues. Trimming took 1 base from V and 4 from J, leaving 13 bases between them.

This clonotype was counted ten times or more. The gene calls are TRBV11-2 and TRBJ2-4; the match to TRBD1 covers 10 bases. The CDR3 is 14 amino acids. Unmatched junction bases numbered 6, after V lost 5 bases and J lost 8 bases. CDR1 and CDR2 from the germline V gene are SGHAT and FQNNGV. In DNA form, the CDR3 reads TGTGCCAGCAGCGAGGGACAGGGGCTGGACATTCAGTACTTC. It yields the protein CASSEGQGLDIQYF.

This clonotype was picked up many times. The V call is TRBV28, the J call TRBJ2-7; D is tentatively TRBD1 or TRBD2 (6 bases each). This CDR3 has 16 amino acids. The V end lost 5 bases, the J end lost 0 bases, and 17 bases lay between the germline ends. The germline gives CDR1 MDHEN, CDR2 SYDVKM. The CDR3 sequence: CASSPVGGTSSYEQYF. The CDR3 DNA reads TGTGCCAGCAGTCCCGTAGGAGGGACAAGCTCCTACGAGCAGTACTTC.

In this sample, this clonotype turned up many times. This chain connects TRBV12-3 or TRBV12-4 to TRBJ2-7; 13 bases align to TRBD2. CDR3 length: 15 residues. V was pared by 5 bases and J by 4 bases, with 5 bases of the junction left unmatched. CDR3 DNA sequence: TGTGCCAGCAGTACCGGGACTAGCGGGAAATACGAGCAGTACTTC. It codes for CASSTGTSGKYEQYF.

This clonotype occurred a few times. The chain has TRBV15 and TRBJ1-3; tentatively, D is TRBD1 (5 bases). The CDR3 contains 16 residues. Germline V lookup: CDR1 LNHNV, CDR2 YYDKDF (reference sequence). With 0 bases removed from V and 4 bases from J, the gap between germline ends came to 13 bases. The CDR3 protein is CATSRDPGSAGNTIYF. In DNA, the CDR3 is TGTGCCACCAGCAGAGATCCAGGGTCGGCAGGAAACACCATATATTTT.

This clonotype was seen ten or more times. As DNA, the CDR3 is TGTGCCAGCAGCCCCCAGGGTGGGACGACTGAAGCTTTCTTT. This encodes CASSPQGGTTEAFF. The chain is built from TRBV12-3 or TRBV12-4 and TRBJ1-1; weak D call: TRBD1 (5 bases). Trimming left V 6 bases short and J 5 bases short, with 16 bases between. The CDR3 covers 14 residues.

At least ten counts were recorded for this clonotype. This chain connects TRBV7-2 to TRBJ1-1; D gene unclear. CDR1 SGHTA and CDR2 FQGNSA come from the germline V gene. V lost 2 bases, J lost 6 bases, and 10 bases lay in between. The CDR3 has 13 amino acids. The CDR3 coding sequence is TGTGCCAGCAGCTTAAGAAGGGATTCTGAAGCTTTCTTT. Translating it yields CASSLRRDSEAFF.

This clonotype was observed at least ten times. The chain links TRBV6-1 to TRBJ2-7; 9 bases fit TRBD1. Germline-derived CDR1 and CDR2 are MNHNS and SASEGT. The CDR3 extends over 15 amino acids. The trim removed 5 bases at V and 6 bases at J, leaving 11 bases unmatched. The chain's CDR3 is CASSRKPGQGGEQYF. Here the CDR3 DNA reads TGTGCCAGCAGTCGAAAACCGGGACAGGGAGGCGAGCAGTACTTC.

The chain couples TRBV5-6 to TRBJ1-1; D ambiguous. CDR3 length: 14 amino acids. V shed 4 bases and J shed 0 bases, with 10 bases lying between them. CDR1 and CDR2 (germline): SGHDT, YYEEEE. This CDR3 reads CASSGEAVNTEAFF. The CDR3, as DNA: TGTGCCAGCAGCGGTGAGGCGGTGAACACTGAAGCTTTCTTT.

The chain uses TRBV10-3 and TRBJ1-3; the D gene is possibly TRBD1 (5 bases). V lost 6 bases, J lost 1 base, and 13 bases lay in between. This CDR3 contains 15 residues. In germline, CDR1 is ENHRY, CDR2 SYGVKD. CDR3 nucleotides: TGTGCCATCAGCGGACAATTCGGGTCTGGAAACACCATATATTTT. This translates into CAISGQFGSGNTIYF.

The chain combines TRBV20-1 with TRBJ2-7; TRBD2 matches 7 bases. The CDR3 is made up of 14 amino acids. Germline CDR1 is DFQATT and CDR2 is SNEGSKA (reference sequence). V was pared by 2 bases and J by 2 bases, with 6 bases of the junction left unmatched. The CDR3 region has the DNA TGCAGTGCTAGATTTGGGGACTACACCTACGAGCAGTACTTC. Translation gives CSARFGDYTYEQYF.

This clonotype was detected ten times or more. The rearrangement uses TRBV2 and TRBJ2-7, with D possibly TRBD1 on 6 matching bases. The germline V gene has CDR1 SNHLY and CDR2 FYNNEI. Trimming removed 2 bases from V and 6 bases from J, with 8 bases in between. The CDR3 contains 12 residues. The CDR3 loop is CASSEQGGEQYF. CDR3 bases: TGTGCCAGCAGTGAACAAGGGGGCGAGCAGTACTTC.

This clonotype was detected ten times or more. V gene TRBV28 combines with J gene TRBJ1-5, with 10 bases lining up with TRBD1. The germline V gene has CDR1 MDHEN and CDR2 SYDVKM. The CDR3 is made up of 15 amino acids. J gave up 7 bases and V 3 bases, and 6 bases lay outside the gene matches. The CDR3 bases are TGTGCCAGCAGTTTGACAGGGGGCGCAAGGCAGCCCCAGCATTTT. Protein sequence: CASSLTGGARQPQHF.

This clonotype came up many times. This sequence joins TRBV3-1 and TRBJ1-5; D is undetermined. V lost 11 bases and J 5 bases, leaving 13 bases between the germline ends. CDR3 length: 12 amino acids. CDR1 is LGHDT and CDR2 is YNNKEL in the germline V gene (reference sequence). Here the CDR3 reads CAASDGDQPQHF. The CDR3 nucleotides read TGTGCCGCGAGTGACGGAGATCAGCCCCAGCATTTT.

This clonotype came up many times. This chain joins TRBV6-2 or TRBV6-3 and TRBJ1-4, with 9 nucleotides matching TRBD1. Germline CDR1 MNHEY, CDR2 SVGEGT. The CDR3 runs to 17 residues. The V and J ends lost 2 bases and 5 bases, in that order; junction bases with no gene match: 9. The CDR3: CASSYLRGTGKNEKLFF. The CDR3 nucleotides are TGTGCCAGCAGTTACCTGCGAGGGACAGGGAAGAATGAAAAACTGTTTTTT.